One and the same sample provided the 32 T cell receptor beta chains below, sequenced in a study of neurological immune-mediated disorders. As to time point: longitudinal time-point 2. TCRdb reprocessed the 5' RACE reads via MiXCR and lists one record per CDR3 protein. The data contain tens of thousands of distinct CDR3 sequences, roughly 9.7% of them singletons. Sequenced: PBMCs. These receptors originate from a man younger than 40 in good health.

Many counts were recorded for this clonotype. The chain uses TRBV10-3 and TRBJ2-1; 11 bases are shared with TRBD2. Germline V gene lookup returns CDR1 ENHRY and CDR2 SYGVKD. The V segment lost 2 bases and the J segment 3 bases; nucleotides outside the gene matches: 6. The length of the CDR3 is 17 residues. CDR3 residues: CAISEPGLADDYNEQFF. The DNA for the CDR3 is TGTGCCATCAGTGAGCCGGGACTAGCGGATGACTACAATGAGCAGTTCTTC.

This clonotype appeared many times. The CDR3 protein is CASTNLGTSGAHEQYF. The DNA for the CDR3 is TGTGCCAGCACTAACCTCGGGACTAGCGGTGCCCACGAGCAGTACTTC. V is TRBV2 and J is TRBJ2-7; TRBD2 matches 11 bases. Germline values: CDR1 SNHLY, CDR2 FYNNEI. V shed 7 bases, J shed 5 bases, and the junction held 13 bases outside the gene matches. This CDR3 region has 16 residues.

The sample holds many counts of this clonotype. CDR3 sequence reads: CASRLTQNSGANVLTF. CDR3 in DNA: TGTGCCAGCAGACTGACACAGAACTCTGGGGCCAACGTCCTGACTTTC. V is TRBV27 and J is TRBJ2-6; D gene ambiguous. Deletions cut 6 bases from V and 0 bases from J, with 12 bases between. CDR3 length equals 16 residues. CDR1 and CDR2 from the germline V gene are MNHEY and SMNVEV (reference sequence).

This clonotype occurred many times. The J gene is TRBJ2-5, the V gene TRBV15; 10 bases agree with TRBD1. Germline V lookup: CDR1 LNHNV, CDR2 YYDKDF (reference sequence). Trimming took 1 base from V and 5 from J; bases not matched to a gene: 7. This CDR3 is built from 16 residues. The CDR3 reads CATSRVWGTGVETQYF. CDR3 DNA sequence: TGTGCCACCAGCAGAGTGTGGGGGACAGGGGTGGAGACCCAGTACTTC.

In its sample, this clonotype was seen many times. This rearrangement joins TRBV7-8 to TRBJ2-7, with D maybe TRBD2 (7 bases). Germline V gives CDR1 SGHVS, CDR2 FQNEAQ. V was clipped by 8 bases and J by 3 bases, with 17 bases between them. The CDR3 contains 14 residues. The CDR3 bases are TGTGCCAGCTCGGAGGGGGGGCGCCGCTACGAGCAGTACTTC. Protein product: CASSEGGRRYEQYF.

The chain recombines TRBV10-3 with TRBJ1-2; D is unresolved. CDR1 is ENHRY, CDR2 SYGVKD, per germline. This CDR3 has 14 amino acids. Trimming took 4 bases from V and 6 from J, leaving 15 bases between them. The CDR3 is CAISVEGRPDGYTF. In DNA form, the CDR3 reads TGTGCCATCAGTGTCGAAGGACGACCGGATGGCTACACCTTC.

This clonotype was counted ten times or more. This rearrangement joins TRBV7-2 to TRBJ2-1; no firm D call. Trimming took 3 bases from V and 5 from J, leaving 11 bases between them. Germline CDR1 SGHTA, CDR2 FQGNSA. This CDR3 is 14 amino acids long. The CDR3 reads CASSFTDLNNEQFF. Here the CDR3 DNA reads TGTGCCAGCAGCTTTACCGACTTGAACAATGAGCAGTTCTTC.

This clonotype occurred many times. The chain couples TRBV7-3 to TRBJ1-5, with D maybe TRBD1 (5 bases). Between the trimmed V and J ends, which lost 5 bases and 1 base, there was a span of 6 bases. The CDR3 has 13 amino acids. The germline CDR1 and CDR2 sequences are SGHTA and FQGTGA. The CDR3 nucleotides are TGTGCCAGCAGCAGGGACAGCAATCAGCCCCAGCATTTT. It translates to CASSRDSNQPQHF.

By its share, this clonotype is medium-sized. V usage is TRBV28 and J usage is TRBJ1-1, with a possible D match to TRBD1 (5 bases). The CDR3 loop spans 14 amino acids. V was shortened by 5 bases and J by 3 bases, with 13 bases between the two germline ends. In germline, CDR1 is MDHEN, CDR2 SYDVKM. The CDR3 region is CASSPIGTDTEAFF. In DNA form, the CDR3 reads TGTGCCAGCAGTCCCATCGGGACGGACACTGAAGCTTTCTTT.

CDR3 bases: TGTGCCAGCAGCGGAGGGCTTAGTGAATTCTCCTACAATGAGCAGTTCTTC. It is translated as CASSGGLSEFSYNEQFF. The gene calls are TRBV11-3 and TRBJ2-1, with D possibly being TRBD2 (6 bases). Germline V CDR1 and CDR2: SGHNT, YENEEA. The CDR3 sequence is 17 residues long. V gave up 5 bases and J gave up 0 bases, with 17 bases separating them.

In this sample, this clonotype turned up many times. This chain connects TRBV5-1 to TRBJ2-1; 10 positions match TRBD2. Germline V CDR1 and CDR2: SGHRS, YFSETQ. Germline trimming cut 0 bases from V and 9 bases from J; bases unmatched to any gene: 9. The length of the CDR3 is 16 residues. CDR3 nucleotides: TGCGCCAGCAGCTTGGGGTGGCTAGCGGGAGACCTTGAGCAGTTCTTC. Protein product: CASSLGWLAGDLEQFF.

This clonotype was found a few times. The V and J genes are TRBV7-2 and TRBJ2-5; TRBD2 agrees at 12 bases. V lost 5 bases, J lost 2 bases, and 6 bases stayed unmatched. CDR3 length: 16 residues. The germline V gene has CDR1 SGHTA and CDR2 FQGNSA. The CDR3 sequence is CASSIGTSGPQETQYF. The CDR3 coding sequence is TGTGCCAGCAGCATTGGGACTAGCGGGCCTCAAGAGACCCAGTACTTC.

The table lists this clonotype with many counts. The rearrangement links TRBV28 to TRBJ2-1, with 9 bases aligning to TRBD1. The trim removed 1 base at V and 3 bases at J, leaving 7 bases unmatched. The length of the CDR3 is 17 residues. The germline gives CDR1 MDHEN, CDR2 SYDVKM. This CDR3 reads CASSLSIRTGDYNEQFF. In nucleotides, the CDR3 is TGTGCCAGCAGTTTATCCATCCGGACAGGGGACTACAATGAGCAGTTCTTC.

This clonotype showed up many times. This chain uses TRBV15 with TRBJ2-1, with TRBD1 matching over 9 bases. The ends lost 0 bases at V and 7 bases at J; junction bases unmatched: 7. Germline V lookup: CDR1 LNHNV, CDR2 YYDKDF (reference sequence). CDR3 size: 16 residues. The CDR3 sequence: CATSRDLGQGKNEQFF. The CDR3 DNA is TGTGCCACCAGCAGAGATTTGGGACAGGGTAAAAATGAGCAGTTCTTC.

The chain recombines TRBV5-1 with TRBJ2-5; 8 bases map to TRBD1. J lost 5 bases, V lost 0 bases, and 12 bases had no gene match. The CDR3 consists of 17 residues. Germline V lookup: CDR1 SGHRS, CDR2 YFSETQ. The chain's CDR3 is CASSLGSGTGGSETQYF. The CDR3, as DNA: TGCGCCAGCAGCTTGGGATCCGGGACAGGAGGGAGTGAGACCCAGTACTTC. The full variable domain, rest sourced from reference TRBV5-1 and TRBJ2-5, is KAGVTQTPRYLIKTRGQQVTLSCSPISGHRSVSWYQQTPGQGLQFLFEYFSETQRNKGNFPGRFSGRQFSNSRSEMNVSTLELGDSALYLCASSLGSGTGGSETQYFGPGTRLLVL.

This clonotype was observed at least ten times. This chain joins TRBV7-2 and TRBJ2-1; 11 bases fit TRBD2. J was trimmed by 6 bases and V by 6 bases; bases with no gene match: 7. The CDR3 is 15 residues long. Germline V CDR1 and CDR2: SGHTA, FQGNSA. The CDR3 region has the DNA TGTGCCAGCAGTTTACTAGCGGGAGTTGGCAATGAGCAGTTCTTC. This encodes CASSLLAGVGNEQFF.

The genes are TRBV7-6 and TRBJ1-1, with D perhaps TRBD1 (6 bases). CDR1 is SGHVS, CDR2 FNYEAQ, per germline. V was clipped by 5 bases and J by 5 bases, with 12 bases between them. This CDR3 region has 13 residues. CDR3 amino acids: CASSPGTPTEAFF. The CDR3, as DNA: TGTGCCAGCAGCCCCGGGACACCTACTGAAGCTTTCTTT.

This clonotype was recorded at least ten times. This sequence joins TRBV28 and TRBJ2-7; maybe TRBD1 (6 bases). Germline CDR1 MDHEN, CDR2 SYDVKM. The CDR3 has 18 residues. V dropped 1 base and J dropped 0 bases, with 19 bases sitting between them. In nucleotides, the CDR3 is TGTGCCAGCAGTTTATCGGGCAGGGGCTACCCTAGCTCCTACGAGCAGTACTTC. Amino acids: CASSLSGRGYPSSYEQYF.

This clonotype was detected ten times or more. V usage is TRBV5-1 and J usage is TRBJ2-1, with a weak D call TRBD1 (7 bases). The CDR3 is made up of 14 amino acids. CDR1 and CDR2 (germline): SGHRS, YFSETQ. Deletions cut 2 bases from V and 7 bases from J, with 13 bases between. CDR3 protein: CASSLPRGENEQFF. For the CDR3, the DNA is TGCGCCAGCAGCTTACCCAGGGGGGAGAATGAGCAGTTCTTC.

This chain connects TRBV29-1 to TRBJ1-3, with D perhaps TRBD1 (5 bases). Deletions cut 6 bases from V and 2 bases from J, with 14 bases between. The CDR3 length is 14 residues. CDR1 and CDR2 from the germline V gene are SQVTM and ANQGSEA. The CDR3 bases are TGCAGCGTCATCGATGCAGGGCCTGGAAACACCATATATTTT. Residues: CSVIDAGPGNTIYF.

This clonotype was observed a few times. The chain carries TRBV29-1 and TRBJ2-7; D call uncertain. The CDR3 runs 12 residues. The V gene's germline CDR1 is SQVTM and CDR2 ANQGSEA. V lost 7 bases to trimming and J lost 2 bases, with 12 bases between them. In DNA, the CDR3 is TGCAGCGCCCAAGGTTTAACCTACGAGCAGTACTTC. It is translated as CSAQGLTYEQYF.

In its sample, this clonotype was seen many times. V usage is TRBV5-1 and J usage is TRBJ2-5, with TRBD1 matching 7 bases. Germline V gene data show CDR1 as SGHRS and CDR2 as YFSETQ. The trim removed 4 bases at V and 1 base at J, leaving 7 bases unmatched. The CDR3 runs 15 residues. DNA of the CDR3: TGCGCCAGCAGCGAATCACAGGGGTTCCAAGAGACCCAGTACTTC. Its protein product is CASSESQGFQETQYF.

This clonotype was seen ten or more times. The V and J genes are TRBV7-3 and TRBJ2-2, with D perhaps TRBD1 (6 bases). CDR1 is SGHTA and CDR2 is FQGTGA in the germline V gene. V lost 5 bases and J 5 bases, leaving 6 bases between the germline ends. CDR3 length equals 12 residues. This chain's CDR3 is CASSTGTGELFF. For the CDR3, the DNA is TGTGCCAGCAGCACAGGGACCGGGGAGCTGTTTTTT.

This clonotype was observed many times. The rearrangement uses TRBV5-1 and TRBJ2-3; perhaps TRBD1 as D (6 bases). Germline assignment: CDR1 SGHRS and CDR2 YFSETQ. V shed 1 base and J shed 2 bases, with 14 bases lying between them. The CDR3 is made up of 16 amino acids. CDR3 region: CASSLTGPPFTDTQYF. For the CDR3, the DNA is TGCGCCAGCAGCTTGACAGGGCCGCCGTTCACAGATACGCAGTATTTT.

There are many counts of this clonotype. The rearrangement joins TRBV28 to TRBJ2-7; the D gene is possibly TRBD1 (6 bases). V was cut by 3 bases and J by 3 bases, with 12 bases left in between. The CDR3 contains 14 residues. Per germline, CDR1 MDHEN and CDR2 SYDVKM. The CDR3 sequence: CASSFLDRSYEQYF. For the CDR3, the DNA is TGTGCCAGCAGTTTCCTGGACAGAAGCTACGAGCAGTACTTC.

At least ten counts were recorded for this clonotype. V gene TRBV5-1 combines with J gene TRBJ2-7; 11 nucleotides agree with TRBD2. This CDR3 comprises 16 residues. Unmatched junction bases numbered 8, after V lost 4 bases and J lost 2 bases. Germline assignment: CDR1 SGHRS and CDR2 YFSETQ. The DNA of the CDR3 is TGCGCCAGCAGCGGCGGACTAGCGGGCTCTACCTACGAGCAGTACTTC. Protein product: CASSGGLAGSTYEQYF.

This clonotype was detected ten times or more. The V and J genes are TRBV9 and TRBJ1-6; 7 nucleotides agree with TRBD1. Germline lookup yields CDR1 SGDLS and CDR2 YYNGEE. CDR3 length equals 14 residues. Trimming took 1 base from V and 6 from J; bases not matched to a gene: 1. The DNA for the CDR3 is TGTGCCAGCAGCGTATCAGGGGGTAATTCACCCCTCCACTTT. Its translation is CASSVSGGNSPLHF.

This clonotype was observed at least ten times. The chain joins TRBV12-3 or TRBV12-4 to TRBJ2-3; D gene uncertain. The CDR3 is made up of 15 amino acids. Trimming pared 5 bases from V and 0 bases from J, leaving 12 bases between. In DNA, the CDR3 is TGTGCCAGCAGTGGGGTTATCTCTAGCACAGATACGCAGTATTTT. It codes for CASSGVISSTDTQYF.

In the case of this clonotype: A single base separates this from a much larger clone, so it may be a read error. This is likely a read error, given that the CDR3 carries no conserved phenylalanine or tryptophan at its end. V is TRBV28 and J is TRBJ2-7; D uncertain. V was pared by 5 bases and J by 9 bases, with 17 bases between. The CDR3 runs 13 residues. CDR1 and CDR2 (germline): MDHEN, SYDVKM. The CDR3 loop reads CASSNRVPGGQYS. CDR3 coding DNA: TGTGCCAGCAGTAACCGGGTCCCGGGCGGGCAGTACTCC.

In this sample, this clonotype turned up many times. The CDR3, as DNA: TGTGCCACCAGAAGTGGGCAGAGCCCTAGCAATCAGCCCCAGCATTTT. Translating gives CATRSGQSPSNQPQHF. V is TRBV15 and J is TRBJ1-5, with D unclear. This CDR3 region has 16 residues. The V gene lost 6 bases and the J gene lost 0 bases, with 15 bases spanning the gap. Germline V gene sequence: CDR1 LNHNV, CDR2 YYDKDF (reference sequence). The full variable domain, in which reference TRBV15 and TRBJ1-5 provide the parts outside the CDR3, is DAMVIQNPRYQVTQFGKPVTLSCSQTLNHNVMYWYQQKSSQAPKLLFHYYDKDFNNEADTPDNFQSRRPNTSFCFLDIRSPGLGDTAMYLCATRSGQSPSNQPQHFGDGTRLSIL.

This clonotype was seen repeatedly, ten times or more. This chain connects TRBV24-1 to TRBJ2-2; 8 bases are a match to TRBD2. Germline V gene lookup returns CDR1 KGHDR and CDR2 SFDVKD. V was pared by 3 bases and J by 3 bases, with 5 bases of the junction left unmatched. The CDR3 is 16 residues long. The CDR3: CATSDLRGGDTGELFF. The CDR3 DNA is TGTGCCACCAGTGATCTTCGGGGGGGGGACACCGGGGAGCTGTTTTTT.

This clonotype came up many times. CDR3 region: CASSHDGGYEQYF. For the CDR3, the DNA is TGTGCCAGCAGCCACGACGGGGGCTACGAGCAGTACTTC. The chain carries TRBV7-3 and TRBJ2-7; maybe TRBD2 (6 bases). Germline CDR1 is SGHTA and CDR2 is FQGTGA. The CDR3 extends over 13 amino acids. Trimming left V 5 bases short and J 3 bases short, with 11 bases between.